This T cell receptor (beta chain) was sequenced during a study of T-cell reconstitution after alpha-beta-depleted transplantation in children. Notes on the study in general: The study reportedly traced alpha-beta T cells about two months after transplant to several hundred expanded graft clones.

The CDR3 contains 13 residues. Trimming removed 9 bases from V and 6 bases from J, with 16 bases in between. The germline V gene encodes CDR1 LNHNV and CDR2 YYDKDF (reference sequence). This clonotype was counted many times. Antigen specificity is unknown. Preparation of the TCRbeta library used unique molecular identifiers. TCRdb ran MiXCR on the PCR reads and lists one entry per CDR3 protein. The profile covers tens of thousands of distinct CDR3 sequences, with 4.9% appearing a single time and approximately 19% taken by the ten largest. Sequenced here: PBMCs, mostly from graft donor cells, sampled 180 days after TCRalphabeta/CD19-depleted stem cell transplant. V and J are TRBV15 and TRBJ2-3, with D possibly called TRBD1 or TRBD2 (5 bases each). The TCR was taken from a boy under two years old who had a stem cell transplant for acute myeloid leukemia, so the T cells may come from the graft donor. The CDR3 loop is CATAGSPWDTQYF. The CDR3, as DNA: TGTGCCACGGCAGGGAGCCCCTGGGATACGCAGTATTTT.